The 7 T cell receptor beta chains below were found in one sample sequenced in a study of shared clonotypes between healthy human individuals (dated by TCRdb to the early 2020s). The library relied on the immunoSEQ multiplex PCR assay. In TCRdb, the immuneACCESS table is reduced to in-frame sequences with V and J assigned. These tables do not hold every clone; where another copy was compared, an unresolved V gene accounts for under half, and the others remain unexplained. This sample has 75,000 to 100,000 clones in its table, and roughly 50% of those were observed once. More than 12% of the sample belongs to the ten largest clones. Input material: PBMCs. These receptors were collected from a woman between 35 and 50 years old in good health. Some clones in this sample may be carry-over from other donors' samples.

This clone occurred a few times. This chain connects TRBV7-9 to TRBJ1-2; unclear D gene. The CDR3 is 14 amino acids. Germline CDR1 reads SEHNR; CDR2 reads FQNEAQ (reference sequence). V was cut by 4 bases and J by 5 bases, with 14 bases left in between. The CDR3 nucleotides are TGTGCCAGCAGCTCCTCGTTTTCGGTTTATGGCTACACCTTC. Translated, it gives CASSSSFSVYGYTF.

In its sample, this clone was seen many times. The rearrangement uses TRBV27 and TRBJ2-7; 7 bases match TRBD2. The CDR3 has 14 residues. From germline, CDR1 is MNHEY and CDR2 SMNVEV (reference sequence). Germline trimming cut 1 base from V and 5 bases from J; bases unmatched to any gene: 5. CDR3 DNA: TGTGCCAGCAGTTTATGGGAGGGCCTCAACGAGCAGTACTTC. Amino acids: CASSLWEGLNEQYF.

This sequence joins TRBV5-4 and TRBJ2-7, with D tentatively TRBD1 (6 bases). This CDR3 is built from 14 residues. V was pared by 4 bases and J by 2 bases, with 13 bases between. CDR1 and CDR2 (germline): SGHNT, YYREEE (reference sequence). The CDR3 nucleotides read TGTGCCAGCAGCCCTGGGACACCAACCTACGAGCAGTACTTC. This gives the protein CASSPGTPTYEQYF.

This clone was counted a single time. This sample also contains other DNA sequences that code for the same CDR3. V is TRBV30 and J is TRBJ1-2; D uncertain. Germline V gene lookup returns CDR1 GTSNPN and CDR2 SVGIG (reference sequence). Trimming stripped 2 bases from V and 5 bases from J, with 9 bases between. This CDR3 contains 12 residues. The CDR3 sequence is CAWSQGSYGYTF. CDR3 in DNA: TGTGCCTGGAGTCAAGGGTCATATGGCTACACCTTC.

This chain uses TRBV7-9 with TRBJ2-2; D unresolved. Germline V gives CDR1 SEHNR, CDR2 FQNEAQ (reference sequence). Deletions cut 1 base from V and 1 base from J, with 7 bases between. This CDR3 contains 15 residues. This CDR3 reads CASSLERKNTGELFF. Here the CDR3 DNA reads TGTGCCAGCAGCTTAGAACGGAAGAACACCGGGGAGCTGTTTTTT. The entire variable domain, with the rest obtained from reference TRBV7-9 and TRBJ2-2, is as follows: DTGVSQNPRHKITKRGQNVTFRCDPISEHNRLYWYRQTLGQGPEFLTYFQNEAQLEKSRLLSDRFSAERPKGSFSTLEIQRTEQGDSAMYLCASSLERKNTGELFFGEGSRLTVL.

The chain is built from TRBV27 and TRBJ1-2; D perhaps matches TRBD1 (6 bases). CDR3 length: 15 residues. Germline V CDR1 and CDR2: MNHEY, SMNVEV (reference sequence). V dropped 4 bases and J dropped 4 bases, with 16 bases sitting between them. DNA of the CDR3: TGTGCCAGCAGTTGGGGGAAGGGGGAGATCTATGGCTACACCTTC. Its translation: CASSWGKGEIYGYTF.

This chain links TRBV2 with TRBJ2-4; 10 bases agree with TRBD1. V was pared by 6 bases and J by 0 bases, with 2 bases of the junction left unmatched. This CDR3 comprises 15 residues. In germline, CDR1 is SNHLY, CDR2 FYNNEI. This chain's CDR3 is CASSGTGEAKNIQYF. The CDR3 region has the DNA TGTGCCAGCAGCGGGACAGGGGAAGCCAAAAACATTCAGTACTTC. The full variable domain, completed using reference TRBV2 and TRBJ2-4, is EPEVTQTPSHQVTQMGQEVILRCVPISNHLYFYWYRQILGQKVEFLVSFYNNEISEKSEIFDDQFSVERPDGSNFTLKIRSTKLEDSAMYFCASSGTGEAKNIQYFGAGTRLSVL.